The rows below give T cell receptor beta chains drawn from one sample of a study of blood T cell repertoires in COVID-19. Profiling relied on immunoSEQ multiplex PCR, and the TCRdb table lists in-frame clones only, not all of them. In the table there are 150,000 or so clones, around 91% of which are singletons. Source material: peripheral blood. Receptors were obtained from a man younger than 35 with COVID-19, enrolled during active disease. Both conserved end residues are part of each CDR3. Fields, in order: V gene, J gene, clone size, CDR3 length, D gene, CDR3 DNA, CDR3 protein. A D gene is named only where the DNA matches it firmly. Size tells how often a clone was seen (once, few, many) or the class of an expanded clone, and some rows leave it out.

TRBV6-5,TRBJ2-1,NA,12,NA,TGTGCCAGCAGGAGACTCGATAATGGGCAGTTCTTC,CASRRLDNGQFF
TRBV2,TRBJ1-5,NA,16,TRBD1,TGTGCCAGCAGTGAGGAGACAGGGTGGAGCAATCAGCCCCAGCATTTT,CASSEETGWSNQPQHF
TRBV7-3,TRBJ2-2,NA,16,TRBD1,TGTGCCAGCAGCTTGTACGGGACAGTAAATACCGGGGAGCTGTTTTTT,CASSLYGTVNTGELFF
TRBV19,TRBJ1-2,once,15,NA,TGTGCCAGTAGTAGGGGGGACGGAGCTAACTATGGCTACACCTTC,CASSRGDGANYGYTF
TRBV18,TRBJ1-6,NA,16,NA,TGTGCCAGCCACCAGGGAAGGAGCTCCTATAATTCACCCCTCCACTTT,CASHQGRSSYNSPLHF
TRBV28,TRBJ1-5,NA,14,TRBD1,TGTGCCAGCAGCATCGACAGGGACAATCAGCCCCAGCATTTT,CASSIDRDNQPQHF
TRBV4-2,TRBJ2-7,NA,16,TRBD1,TGTGCCAGCAGCCAAGTAAGGCGGACAGGAAGCTACGAGCAGTACTTC,CASSQVRRTGSYEQYF
TRBV28,TRBJ2-5,NA,15,TRBD2,TGTGCCACCCGGACTAGCGGGAGTTTCCAAGAGACCCAGTACTTC,CATRTSGSFQETQYF
TRBV11-2,TRBJ2-5,NA,15,NA,TGTGCCAGCAGCTTAGAGGGGGCGGACCAAGAGACCCAGTACTTC,CASSLEGADQETQYF
TRBV7-9,TRBJ2-7,once,16,NA,TGTGCCAGCAGCTTAGCGTGGAGCCCCAGCTCCTACGAGCAGTACTTC,CASSLAWSPSSYEQYF
TRBV28,TRBJ1-2,NA,13,NA,TGTGCCAGCAGCATCCTTAGATCTTGGGGCTACACCTTC,CASSILRSWGYTF
TRBV19,TRBJ1-5,NA,16,NA,TGTGCCAGTAGTACCCCAGCAGGGGCTCGCAATCAGCCCCAGCATTTT,CASSTPAGARNQPQHF
TRBV6-6,TRBJ1-4,NA,14,TRBD1,TGTGCCAGCAGCCTGGACAGGGGAAAGGAAAAACTGTTTTTT,CASSLDRGKEKLFF
TRBV3-1/TRBV3-2,TRBJ2-7,once,16,TRBD2,TGTGCCAGCAGCCAAGGACTAGCGGGAGCTGGGTACGAGCAGTACTTC,CASSQGLAGAGYEQYF
TRBV13,TRBJ2-3,few,18,TRBD2,TGTGCCAGCAGCTTAGGAGGGCTAGCGGGGCGGAGCACAGATACGCAGTATTTT,CASSLGGLAGRSTDTQYF
TRBV2,TRBJ2-4,NA,13,NA,TGTGCCAGCGAGGGTCGCGGCAAAAACATTCAGTACTTC,CASEGRGKNIQYF
TRBV2,TRBJ2-1,NA,12,TRBD1,TGTGCCAGCAGCCTGGGACAGAATGAGCAGTTCTTC,CASSLGQNEQFF
TRBV6-2/TRBV6-3,TRBJ2-1,NA,18,TRBD2,TGTGCCAGCAGTTCAGGGGCCCCGACTAGCGGGTCGTACAATGAGCAGTTCTTC,CASSSGAPTSGSYNEQFF
TRBV6-1,TRBJ1-5,once,11,NA,TGTGCCAGCAGCGGGGGGCAGCCCCAGCATTTT,CASSGGQPQHF
TRBV27,TRBJ2-1,NA,14,TRBD2,TGTGCCAGCAGTTGGAGCGGGAGGGCCTATGAGCAGTTCTTC,CASSWSGRAYEQFF
TRBV11-2,TRBJ1-2,NA,16,TRBD1,TGTGCCAGCAGCTTAGATCCCCGGACAGGGGACTATGGCTACACCTTC,CASSLDPRTGDYGYTF
TRBV28,TRBJ2-1,NA,13,TRBD1,TGTGCCAGCCATCAGCAGGGGGCGAATGAGCAGTTCTTC,CASHQQGANEQFF
TRBV27,TRBJ2-5,NA,15,NA,TGTGCCAGCAGTTTGAAGGGGTTCGCGGTAGAGACCCAGTACTTC,CASSLKGFAVETQYF
TRBV5-6,TRBJ1-5,NA,14,NA,TGTGCCAGCAGCGAGGGAGGGGGTAATCAGCCCCAGCATTTT,CASSEGGGNQPQHF
TRBV7-8,TRBJ1-1,NA,15,TRBD1,TGTGCCAGCAGCTTAAGAACAGGGGTGGCCACTGAAGCTTTCTTT,CASSLRTGVATEAFF
TRBV7-8,TRBJ1-1,NA,14,NA,TGTGCCAGCAGCTTAGCGGGCAGGGACACTGAAGCTTTCTTT,CASSLAGRDTEAFF
TRBV28,TRBJ1-5,NA,15,TRBD1,TGTGCCAGCAGCCGCGGGACAGGGGGTGTTCAGCCCCAGCATTTT,CASSRGTGGVQPQHF
TRBV4-3,TRBJ2-7,once,17,TRBD1,TGCGCCAGCAGCCAAGATACAACCGGGACAGGGTTCGGCGAGCAGTACTTC,CASSQDTTGTGFGEQYF
TRBV25-1,TRBJ1-5,NA,15,TRBD1,TGTGCCAGCAGTGACGACAGGGGCGAGTATCAGCCCCAGCATTTT,CASSDDRGEYQPQHF
TRBV2,TRBJ2-3,NA,17,TRBD2,TGTGCCAGCAGTACTAGGACTAGCGGGACGGATACAGATACGCAGTATTTT,CASSTRTSGTDTDTQYF
TRBV6-2/TRBV6-3,TRBJ2-7,NA,12,NA,TGTGCCAGCAGCCCAGCCCTCTACGAGCAGTACTTC,CASSPALYEQYF
TRBV10-3,TRBJ2-7,NA,16,TRBD2,TGTGCCATCAGTGGCACGACTAGCGGGAGGCGCTACGAGCAGTACTTC,CAISGTTSGRRYEQYF
TRBV5-5,TRBJ2-1,NA,16,NA,TGTGCCAGCAGCTTGTGGTCTAGCAGGAGGGGTAGAGAGCAGTTCTTC,CASSLWSSRRGREQFF
TRBV29-1,TRBJ1-5,NA,14,NA,TGCAGCGTTGACACAGGCCATAGCAATCAGCCCCAGCATTTT,CSVDTGHSNQPQHF
TRBV7-9,TRBJ2-7,once,15,TRBD1,TGTGCCAGCAGCTTGAAAGGCAGGGGGCCGTACGAGCAGTACTTC,CASSLKGRGPYEQYF
TRBV27,TRBJ1-1,NA,13,NA,TGTGCCAGCAGTCCGCCACGGGGGAGTAAAGCTTTCTTT,CASSPPRGSKAFF
TRBV28,TRBJ2-1,NA,17,TRBD2,TGTGCCAGCAGTTCAGCAGCGGGAGGGCCCCACTACAATGAGCAGTTCTTC,CASSSAAGGPHYNEQFF
TRBV30,TRBJ2-1,NA,14,TRBD2,TGTGCCTGGAGTGTAGTAGCGGGAGAAGATGAGCAGTTCTTC,CAWSVVAGEDEQFF
TRBV30,TRBJ2-5,NA,16,TRBD1,TGTGCCTGGAGCCTCGGGGACAGAGGCTGGGGGGAGACCCAGTACTTC,CAWSLGDRGWGETQYF
TRBV11-3,TRBJ2-7,NA,15,TRBD2,TGTGCCAGCAGCTTAGGGGCGGGAGCGAGCTACGAGCAGTACTTC,CASSLGAGASYEQYF
TRBV9,TRBJ2-1,NA,15,TRBD2,TGTGCCAGCAGCGTCGGACTAGCGGGTGACAATGAGCAGTTCTTC,CASSVGLAGDNEQFF
TRBV28,TRBJ2-2,NA,12,NA,TGTGCCAGCAGCCCCCGGACCGGGGAGCTGTTTTTT,CASSPRTGELFF